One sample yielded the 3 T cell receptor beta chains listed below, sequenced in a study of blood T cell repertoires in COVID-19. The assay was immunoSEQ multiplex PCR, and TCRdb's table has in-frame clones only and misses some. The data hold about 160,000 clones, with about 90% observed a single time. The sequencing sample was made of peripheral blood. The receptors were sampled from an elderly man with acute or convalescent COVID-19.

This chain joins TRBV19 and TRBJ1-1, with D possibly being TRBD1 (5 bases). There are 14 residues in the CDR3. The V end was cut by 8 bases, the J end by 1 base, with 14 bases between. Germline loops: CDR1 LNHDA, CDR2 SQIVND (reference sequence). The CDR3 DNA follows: TGTGCCAGTCCCGGGGGGTCCCGGAACACTGAAGCTTTCTTT. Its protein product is CASPGGSRNTEAFF.

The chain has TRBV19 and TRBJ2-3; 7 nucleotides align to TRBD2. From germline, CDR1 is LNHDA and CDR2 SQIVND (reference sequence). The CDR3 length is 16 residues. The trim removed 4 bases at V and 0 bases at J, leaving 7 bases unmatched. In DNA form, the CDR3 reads TGTGCCAGTAGTACGGGAAGCGGGGCTAGCACAGATACGCAGTATTTT. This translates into CASSTGSGASTDTQYF.

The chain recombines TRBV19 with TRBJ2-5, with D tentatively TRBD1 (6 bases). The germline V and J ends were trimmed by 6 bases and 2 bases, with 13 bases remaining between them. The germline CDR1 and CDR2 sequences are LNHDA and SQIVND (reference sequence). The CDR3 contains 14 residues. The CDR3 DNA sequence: TGTGCCAGTAGCCGAACAGGGATGCAAGAGACCCAGTACTTC. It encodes CASSRTGMQETQYF.